A selection of T cell receptor beta chains follows, all from one sample in a study of shared T cell receptors in the human thymus. TCRdb's copy holds only in-frame clones and misses some; the assay was immunoSEQ multiplex PCR. The profile covers about 660,000 clones, with 70% to 90% appearing a single time and roughly 0.0086% taken by the ten largest. This sample also appeared in a second study, on human thymus T cells.

Sequenced: thymocytes. These receptors came from a boy less than two years old with a congenital heart defect. Both conserved end residues are part of each CDR3. A D gene is named only where the DNA matches it firmly. A row's size may be missing; if present it is once, few, many or a size class.

>NA|TRBV19|few|TRBJ1-2
CASSMEGWGYGYTF
TGTGCCAGTAGTATGGAGGGCTGGGGCTATGGCTACACCTTC
>NA|TRBV5-1|NA|TRBJ2-5
CASSLLSRGETQYF
TGCGCCAGCAGCTTGCTTAGTCGCGGAGAGACCCAGTACTTC
>TRBD2|TRBV2|NA|TRBJ2-5
CASSLLAGVQETQYF
TGTGCCAGCAGTTTGCTAGCGGGAGTCCAAGAGACCCAGTACTTC
>NA|TRBV20-1|NA|TRBJ1-4
CSASFGELFF
TGCAGTGCTAGTTTCGGGGAACTGTTTTTT
>NA|TRBV19|NA|TRBJ2-2
CASSPRTPNTGELFF
TGTGCCAGTAGTCCACGGACACCCAACACCGGGGAGCTGTTTTTT
>NA|TRBV6-5|NA|TRBJ2-7
CASSYSRRDSYEQYF
TGTGCCAGCAGTTACTCGAGGAGGGATTCCTACGAGCAGTACTTC
>TRBD2|TRBV5-1|once|TRBJ2-1
CASSLVASGRTYNEQFF
TGCGCCAGCAGCTTGGTGGCTAGCGGGAGGACCTACAATGAGCAGTTCTTC
>NA|TRBV28|NA|TRBJ1-4
CASNTSPGEEKLFF
TGTGCCAGCAACACGAGTCCAGGGGAGGAAAAACTGTTTTTT
>NA|TRBV10-3|NA|TRBJ1-6
CASREDRHSPLHF
TGTGCCTCAAGGGAGGATCGACATTCACCCCTCCACTTT
>TRBD2|TRBV27|NA|TRBJ2-7
CASSNRTSGGSNYEQYF
TGTGCCAGCAGCAATCGGACTAGCGGGGGGTCAAACTACGAGCAGTACTTC
>NA|TRBV10-2|NA|TRBJ2-5
CASSEFSGNGFQETQYF
TGCGCCAGCAGTGAGTTTAGCGGAAACGGCTTCCAAGAGACCCAGTACTTC
>NA|TRBV27|NA|TRBJ1-3
CASSSQGPGNTIYF
TGTGCCAGCAGCTCCCAGGGCCCTGGAAACACCATATATTTT
>TRBD2|TRBV9|NA|TRBJ2-1
CASSVPGTSVNEQFF
TGTGCCAGCAGCGTTCCCGGGACTAGCGTCAATGAGCAGTTCTTC
>NA|TRBV4-3|NA|TRBJ2-4
CASSQEPIITEQNIQYF
TGCGCCAGCAGCCAAGAGCCAATTATAACAGAGCAAAACATTCAGTACTTC
>NA|TRBV27|NA|TRBJ2-7
CASSRPVPRSSYEQYF
TGTGCCAGCAGCCGTCCGGTTCCCCGTAGCTCCTACGAGCAGTACTTC
>TRBD2|TRBV6-4|few|TRBJ2-1
CASSPLWLAGYNEQFF
TGTGCCAGCAGTCCCCTGTGGCTAGCGGGCTACAATGAGCAGTTCTTC
>NA|TRBV5-1|NA|TRBJ2-2
CASSTTTVPVTQNTGELFF
TGCGCCAGCAGCACAACGACCGTACCGGTGACTCAGAACACCGGGGAGCTGTTTTTT
>TRBD1|TRBV10-3|NA|TRBJ2-5
CATRTGSMGTQYF
TGTGCCACCCGGACAGGGTCCATGGGGACCCAGTACTTC
>TRBD2|TRBV14|NA|TRBJ2-1
CASSSGQRLAGGHNEQFF
TGTGCCAGCAGCTCCGGACAACGACTAGCGGGAGGGCACAATGAGCAGTTCTTC
>NA|TRBV2|NA|TRBJ1-3
CASDDRSSGNTIYF
TGTGCCAGCGATGACAGGTCCTCTGGAAACACCATATATTTT
>NA|TRBV29-1|NA|TRBJ2-7
CSVVWDTDHEQYF
TGCAGCGTTGTTTGGGACACGGACCACGAGCAGTACTTC
>NA|TRBV6-6|NA|TRBJ1-2
CASGAGGDGYTF
TGTGCCAGTGGAGCCGGGGGAGATGGCTACACCTTC
>TRBD2|TRBV5-6|NA|TRBJ2-7
CASSAGTSESYEQYF
TGTGCCAGCAGCGCTGGGACTAGCGAATCCTACGAGCAGTACTTC
>NA|TRBV9|NA|TRBJ2-3
CASSVVGLYSDTQYF
TGTGCCAGCAGCGTAGTGGGACTTTACTCAGATACGCAGTATTTT
>NA|TRBV5-6|NA|TRBJ2-2
CASSLYSSNTGELFF
TGTGCCAGCAGCTTGTACAGTTCGAACACCGGGGAGCTGTTTTTT
>TRBD1|TRBV28|few|TRBJ1-1
CASSFRQKDRIGTEAFF
TGTGCCAGCAGTTTCCGACAAAAGGACAGGATCGGCACTGAAGCTTTCTTT
>TRBD1|TRBV5-6|once|TRBJ1-4
CASSQSLGGDEKLFF
TGTGCCAGCAGCCAAAGCTTAGGGGGCGATGAAAAACTGTTTTTT
>NA|TRBV21-1|NA|TRBJ2-2
CASSKITRKTGSAGELFF
TGTGCCAGCAGCAAAATAACCCGAAAGACAGGTTCGGCCGGGGAGCTGTTTTTT
>TRBD2|TRBV4-1|once|TRBJ2-6
CASSPRTASGGPSGANVLTF
TGCGCCAGCAGCCCGCGTACTGCTAGCGGGGGACCCTCTGGGGCCAACGTCCTGACTTTC
>TRBD2|TRBV4-3|NA|TRBJ2-2
CASSPIGLAGDTGELFF
TGCGCCAGCAGCCCCATCGGACTAGCGGGTGACACCGGGGAGCTGTTTTTT
>NA|TRBV6-4|NA|TRBJ2-1
CASSDSWGDNEQFF
TGTGCCAGCAGTGACTCTTGGGGAGACAATGAGCAGTTCTTC
>TRBD1|TRBV15|NA|TRBJ1-2
CATSRDRDSSYGYTF
TGTGCCACCAGCAGAGACCGGGACAGTTCCTATGGCTACACCTTC
>NA|TRBV18|NA|TRBJ2-7
CASSPPPDAGEQYF
TGTGCCAGCTCACCACCCCCGGATGCGGGTGAGCAGTACTTC
>NA|TRBV21-1|NA|TRBJ1-6
CASEGELSPLHF
TGTGCCAGCGAGGGGGAGCTCTCACCCCTCCACTTT
>TRBD2|TRBV10-2|NA|TRBJ2-5
CASSSPVGTSGRFQETQYF
TGCGCCAGCAGTTCCCCTGTAGGGACTAGCGGGAGGTTCCAAGAGACCCAGTACTTC
>NA|TRBV5-1|NA|TRBJ2-1
CASSLSRYNEQFF
TGCGCCAGCAGCTTGTCGCGGTACAATGAGCAGTTCTTC
>NA|TRBV28|NA|TRBJ2-7
CASSFAGEVDEQYF
TGTGCCAGCAGTTTCGCAGGGGAAGTCGACGAGCAGTACTTC
>NA|TRBV5-1|NA|TRBJ2-4
CASSFRGWENIQYF
TGCGCCAGCAGCTTCAGGGGTTGGGAAAACATTCAGTACTTC
>NA|TRBV28|NA|TRBJ1-6
CASSFVHHGTYNSPLHF
TGTGCCAGCAGTTTCGTCCATCACGGGACCTATAATTCACCCCTCCACTTT
>NA|TRBV10-3|NA|TRBJ2-7
CAISANLWSSYEQYF
TGTGCCATCAGTGCCAACCTCTGGAGCTCCTACGAGCAGTACTTC
>NA|TRBV4-3|once|TRBJ2-2
CASSQERARGDTGELFF
TGCGCCAGCAGCCAAGAGAGGGCCAGGGGCGACACCGGGGAGCTGTTTTTT
>NA|TRBV7-8|NA|TRBJ1-6
CASSLVMRPNSPLHF
TGTGCCAGCAGCTTAGTTATGCGCCCAAATTCACCCCTCCACTTT
>NA|TRBV7-2|NA|TRBJ2-3
CASSLARWLYLGDTQYF
TGTGCCAGCAGCTTAGCGAGGTGGCTGTACCTGGGAGATACGCAGTATTTT
>TRBD1|TRBV5-4|NA|TRBJ2-6
CASSLRTGNSGANVLTF
TGTGCCAGCAGCTTGAGGACAGGGAACTCTGGGGCCAACGTCCTGACTTTC
>NA|TRBV7-2|once|TRBJ1-4
CASSRTENEKLFF
TGTGCCAGCAGTCGGACAGAAAATGAAAAACTGTTTTTT
>NA|TRBV10-3|NA|TRBJ2-1
CAISELAAGQFF
TGTGCCATCAGTGAGTTAGCCGCCGGGCAGTTCTTC
>TRBD2|TRBV10-3|NA|TRBJ2-7
CAISDPGLAGSYEQYF
TGTGCCATCAGTGACCCGGGACTAGCGGGGAGTTACGAGCAGTACTTC
>NA|TRBV4-3|NA|TRBJ2-2
CASSQDRDSSTGELFF
TGCGCCAGCAGCCAAGATAGGGACTCCTCCACCGGGGAGCTGTTTTTT
>TRBD1|TRBV13|NA|TRBJ2-5
CASSIQGMETQYF
TGTGCCAGCAGCATACAGGGGATGGAGACCCAGTACTTC
>NA|TRBV5-4|NA|TRBJ2-7
CASSLDRQASYEQYF
TGTGCCAGCAGCTTGGACCGCCAGGCATCCTACGAGCAGTACTTC
>NA|TRBV11-2|NA|TRBJ1-4
CASSLGWLFNEKLFF
TGTGCCAGCAGCTTAGGATGGCTTTTTAATGAAAAACTGTTTTTT